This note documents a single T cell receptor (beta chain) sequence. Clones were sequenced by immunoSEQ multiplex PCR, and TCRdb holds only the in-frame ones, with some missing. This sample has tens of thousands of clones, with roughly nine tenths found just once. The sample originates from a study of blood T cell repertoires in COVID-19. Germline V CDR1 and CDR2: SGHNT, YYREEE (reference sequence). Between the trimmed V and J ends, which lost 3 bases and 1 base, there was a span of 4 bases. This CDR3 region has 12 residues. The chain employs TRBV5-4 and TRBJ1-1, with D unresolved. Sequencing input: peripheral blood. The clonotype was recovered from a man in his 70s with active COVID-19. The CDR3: CASSSRNTEAFF. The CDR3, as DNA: TGTGCCAGCAGCTCGCGGAACACTGAAGCTTTCTTT.